This note documents a single T cell receptor (beta chain) sequence. The antigen is unknown. The V end was cut by 5 bases, the J end by 8 bases, with 13 bases between. The CDR3 is 13 amino acids. The germline gives CDR1 SGHAT, CDR2 FQNNGV. The authors reverse transcribed 0.5 to 1 ug RNA with random hexamers. Amplification of TCR beta CDR3 spanned 54 Vbeta and 13 Jbeta via immunoSEQ multiplex PCR. TCRdb reprocessed the immunoSEQ multiplex PCR reads with MiXCR, giving one entry per CDR3 protein. Of about 140,000 distinct CDR3 sequences listed, 94% are singletons. These data come from a study of CD8 T cells in Susac syndrome. Points from the study as a whole: The study recognized that its TCR sequencing and HLA analysis covered a relatively small number of individuals.

Negative isolation yielded CD4+ and CD8+ T cells, and FACS enriched TEMRA cells. Material for sequencing was CD8+ T cells from PBMCs. The chain joins TRBV11-2 to TRBJ2-1, with D unresolved. The origin of this receptor is a human donor in good health. In DNA form, the CDR3 reads TGTGCCAGCAGCCTCTACTTAGCCTATGAGCAGTTCTTC. It yields the protein CASSLYLAYEQFF.